This T cell receptor beta chain was retrieved from a study of blood T cell repertoires in COVID-19. As for the study in general: Collection of acute and convalescent COVID-19 samples took place in the United States, Italy and Spain. Sample material is recorded as cDNA or gDNA derived from T cells, B-cell-depleted T cells, or PBMCs.

Germline CDR1 reads SGHTS; CDR2 reads YDEGEE. The ends lost 0 bases at V and 5 bases at J; junction bases unmatched: 7. This CDR3 comprises 17 residues. Per the original data handling: From reference gene primer amplification, estimates of nucleated cell counts were derived. The method was immunoSEQ multiplex PCR; TCRdb's version includes in-frame clones alone and lacks a portion of them. Clonal size and the V and J genes are those of that table, whereas D and trimming came from the DNA. The profile shows 130,000 to 150,000 clones, almost 90% of them singletons. Sequences were obtained from peripheral blood. The clonotype was recovered from a human donor in a cohort sampled during active COVID-19. The chain employs TRBV5-8 and TRBJ2-1; 11 nucleotides match TRBD2. The CDR3 reads CASSLGRLAGGDNEQFF. The DNA of the CDR3 is TGTGCCAGCAGCTTGGGAAGGCTAGCGGGAGGTGACAATGAGCAGTTCTTC.